This TCR beta chain was obtained from a study of cytomegalovirus exposure and HLA in healthy donors. Study details: A subsequent analysis stated that the roughly 120 validation repertoires were run on the same platform as the 650 to 850 first-cohort repertoires. Study-wide points: Reports indicated that the classifier achieved high specificity and sensitivity in diagnosing cytomegalovirus status. Cytomegalovirus association was listed for roughly 160 TCR beta chains. In the 95 to 150 validation repertoires, a later analysis found that first-cohort TCR clusters tended to co-occur.

The repertoire was sequenced with immunoSEQ multiplex PCR; TCRdb's copy has only in-frame clones and lacks some. The table includes 150,000 to 200,000 clones, around 90% detected once. The germline CDR1 and CDR2 sequences are SGHTA and FQGNSA. V shed 6 bases and J 9 bases; nucleotides not matched to a gene: 12. The CDR3 spans 14 residues. On this clone: Its antigen remains unidentified.

This receptor was obtained from a woman aged 18-35 years in good health and CMV-seropositive. Sequenced material: PBMCs. This chain links TRBV7-2 with TRBJ2-5, with 8 bases lining up with TRBD1. The CDR3 here is CASSFGTGPTAQYF. Written as DNA, the CDR3 is TGTGCCAGCAGTTTCGGGACAGGCCCTACGGCCCAGTACTTC. Combining the CDR3 with reference TRBV7-2 and TRBJ2-5 gives the whole variable domain GAGVSQSPSNKVTEKGKDVELRCDPISGHTALYWYRQSLGQGLEFLIYFQGNSAPDKSGLPSDRFSAERTGGSVSTLTIQRTQQEDSAVYLCASSFGTGPTAQYFGPGTRLLVL.